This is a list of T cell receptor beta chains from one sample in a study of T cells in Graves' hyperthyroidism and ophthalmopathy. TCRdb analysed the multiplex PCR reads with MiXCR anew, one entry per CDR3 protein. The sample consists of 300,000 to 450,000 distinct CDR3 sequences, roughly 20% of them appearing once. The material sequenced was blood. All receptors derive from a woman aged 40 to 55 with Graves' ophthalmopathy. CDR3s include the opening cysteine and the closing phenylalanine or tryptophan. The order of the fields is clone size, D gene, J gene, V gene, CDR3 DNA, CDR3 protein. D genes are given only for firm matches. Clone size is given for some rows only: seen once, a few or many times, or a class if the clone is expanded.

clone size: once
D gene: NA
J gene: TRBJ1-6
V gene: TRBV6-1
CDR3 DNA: TGTGCCAGCAGCACCCTAGTATTCTCACCCCTCCACTTT
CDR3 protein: CASSTLVFSPLHF

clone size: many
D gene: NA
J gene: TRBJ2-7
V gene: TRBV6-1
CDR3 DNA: TGTGCCAGCAGACCCACGACCGGCGCGGCGGGGAGTCTGGACTTC
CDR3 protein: CASRPTTGAAGSLDF

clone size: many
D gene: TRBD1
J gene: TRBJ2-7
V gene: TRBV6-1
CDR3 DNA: TGTGCCAGCAGTGAATGGGGACAGGGGACTCACTACGAGCAGTACTTC
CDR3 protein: CASSEWGQGTHYEQYF

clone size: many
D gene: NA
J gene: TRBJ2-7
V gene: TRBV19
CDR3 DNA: TGTGCCAGTAGTCAGGGATTCTACGAGCAGTACTTC
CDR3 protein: CASSQGFYEQYF

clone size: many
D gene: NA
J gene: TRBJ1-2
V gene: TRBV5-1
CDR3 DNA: TGCGCCAGCAGAGGGATTCTCCCTGGCTACACCTTC
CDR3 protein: CASRGILPGYTF

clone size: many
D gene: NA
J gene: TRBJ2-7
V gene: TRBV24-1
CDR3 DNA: TGTGCCACCAGTGAGCCGGGACACCACGAGCAGTACTTC
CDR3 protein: CATSEPGHHEQYF

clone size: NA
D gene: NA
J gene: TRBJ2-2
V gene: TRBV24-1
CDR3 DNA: TGTGCCACCAGTGCGGTCGGAGGTCGGGTCACCGGGGAGCTGTTTTTT
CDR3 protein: CATSAVGGRVTGELFF

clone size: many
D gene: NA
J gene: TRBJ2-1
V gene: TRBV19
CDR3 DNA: TGTGCCAGTTCCCGGGCAGGACGCTCCTACAATGAGCAGTTCTTC
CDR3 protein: CASSRAGRSYNEQFF

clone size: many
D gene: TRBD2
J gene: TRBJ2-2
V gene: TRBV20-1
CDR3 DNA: TGCAGTGCTTCCCCGGCCGGGACTAGTAACACCGGGGAGCTGTTTTTT
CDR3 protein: CSASPAGTSNTGELFF

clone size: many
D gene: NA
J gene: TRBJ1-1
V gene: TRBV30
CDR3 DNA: TGTGCCTGCTCCAGGGAGGCCACTGAAGCTTTCTTT
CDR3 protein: CACSREATEAFF

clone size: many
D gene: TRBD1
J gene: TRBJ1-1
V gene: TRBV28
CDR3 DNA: TGTGCCAGCAGCCACGGGGACAGGAACACTGAAGCTTTCTTT
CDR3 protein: CASSHGDRNTEAFF

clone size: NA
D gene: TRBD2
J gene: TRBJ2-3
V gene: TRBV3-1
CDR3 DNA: TGTGCCAGCACTCAACTCTCTAGCGGGAGAAATCCTGCAGATACGCAGTATTTT
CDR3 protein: CASTQLSSGRNPADTQYF

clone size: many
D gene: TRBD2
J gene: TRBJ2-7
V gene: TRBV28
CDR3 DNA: TGTGCCAGCAGTTCGCGACCGGGACTAGCGGGGCCCTCCTACGAGCAGTACTTC
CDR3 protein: CASSSRPGLAGPSYEQYF

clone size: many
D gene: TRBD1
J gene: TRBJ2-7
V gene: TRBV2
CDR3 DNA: TGTGCCAGCAGCCCCCGGGACAGCACCTACGAGCAGTACTTC
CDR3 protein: CASSPRDSTYEQYF

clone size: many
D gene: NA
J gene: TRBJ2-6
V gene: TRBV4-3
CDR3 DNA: TGCGCCAGCAGCCAAGATTTCAACTCTGGGGCCAACGTCCTGACTTTC
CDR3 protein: CASSQDFNSGANVLTF

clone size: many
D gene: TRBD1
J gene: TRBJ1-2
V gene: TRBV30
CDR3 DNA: TGTGCCTGGGCGAAATTGGCCGGGACAGGGTATGGCTACACCTTC
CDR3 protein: CAWAKLAGTGYGYTF

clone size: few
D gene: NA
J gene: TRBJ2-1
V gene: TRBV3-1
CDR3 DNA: TGTGCCAGCAGCCCAGTGATGGGGACCGAGCAGTTCTTC
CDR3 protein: CASSPVMGTEQFF

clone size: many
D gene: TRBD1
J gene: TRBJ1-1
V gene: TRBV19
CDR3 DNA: TGTGCCGGATCAAGCGGGACAGGGGCTCCCATGAACACTGAAGCTTTCTTT
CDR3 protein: CAGSSGTGAPMNTEAFF

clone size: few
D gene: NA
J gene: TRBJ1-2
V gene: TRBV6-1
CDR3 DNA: TGTGCCAGCAGTGATTACAGGCGCTATGGCTACACCTTC
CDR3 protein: CASSDYRRYGYTF

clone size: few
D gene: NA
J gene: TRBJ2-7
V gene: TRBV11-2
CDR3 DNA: TGTGCCAGCAGCTTAGATAGTGGAAAAGTATCTTCCTACGAGCAGTACTTC
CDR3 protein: CASSLDSGKVSSYEQYF

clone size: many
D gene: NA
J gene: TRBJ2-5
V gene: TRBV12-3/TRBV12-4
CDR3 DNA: TGTGCCAGCAGTTTAATCAGCGGCGGGACCCAGTACTTC
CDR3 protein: CASSLISGGTQYF

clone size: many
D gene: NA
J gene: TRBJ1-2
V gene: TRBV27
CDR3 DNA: TGTGCCAGCAGTTTAATCGGGGGGGGAGCTAACTATGGCTACACCTTC
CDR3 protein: CASSLIGGGANYGYTF

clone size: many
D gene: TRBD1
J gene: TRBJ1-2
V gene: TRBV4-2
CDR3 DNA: TGTGCCAGCAGCCAAGCCGTGCAGGGGGGTGGCTACACCTTC
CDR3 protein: CASSQAVQGGGYTF

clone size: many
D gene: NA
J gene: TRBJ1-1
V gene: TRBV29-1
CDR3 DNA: TGCAGCGTTGAAGATCAGGCAGGATTCGGAGCTTTCTTT
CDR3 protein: CSVEDQAGFGAFF

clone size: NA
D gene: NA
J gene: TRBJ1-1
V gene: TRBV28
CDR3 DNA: TGTGCCAGCAGTCTCGTTCCCGGGACCGCTGAAGCTTTCTTT
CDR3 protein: CASSLVPGTAEAFF

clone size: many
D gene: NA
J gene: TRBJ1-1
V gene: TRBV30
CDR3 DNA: TGTGCCTGGAGTACAGGGACGAAACTCATGAACACTGAAGCTTTCTTT
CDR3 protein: CAWSTGTKLMNTEAFF

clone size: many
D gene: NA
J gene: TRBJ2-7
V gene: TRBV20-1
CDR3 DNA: TGCAGTGCAAATGAACCCGGGACTGGCATCTACGAGCAGTACTTC
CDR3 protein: CSANEPGTGIYEQYF

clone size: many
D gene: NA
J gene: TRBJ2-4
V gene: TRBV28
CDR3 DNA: TGTGCCAGCATGGGAGCGAACCAGAATGGGGGCAAAAACATTCAGTACTTC
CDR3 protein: CASMGANQNGGKNIQYF

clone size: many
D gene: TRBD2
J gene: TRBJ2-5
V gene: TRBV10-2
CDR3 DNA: TGCGCCAGCTCTGGGAGGCTGACTAGCGGCCAAGAGACCCAGTACTTC
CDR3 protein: CASSGRLTSGQETQYF

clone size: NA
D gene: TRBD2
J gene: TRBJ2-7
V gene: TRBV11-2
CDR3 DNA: TGTGCCAGCAGCAGACGTAGCGGGTCCTCCTACGAGCAGTACTTC
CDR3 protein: CASSRRSGSSYEQYF

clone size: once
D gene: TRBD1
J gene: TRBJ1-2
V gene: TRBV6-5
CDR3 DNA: TGTGCCAGCAGTTACATTTTACAGGGGGGCTACACCTTC
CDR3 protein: CASSYILQGGYTF

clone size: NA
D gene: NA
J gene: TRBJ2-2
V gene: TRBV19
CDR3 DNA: TGTGCCAGTAGTTGGAGGGGGCTAGGAACCGGGGAGCTGTTTTTT
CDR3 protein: CASSWRGLGTGELFF

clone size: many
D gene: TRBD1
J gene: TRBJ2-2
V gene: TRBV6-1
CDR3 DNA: TGTGCCAGCAGCTCGGACAGGTCGGCCGGGGAGCTGTTTTTT
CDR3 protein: CASSSDRSAGELFF

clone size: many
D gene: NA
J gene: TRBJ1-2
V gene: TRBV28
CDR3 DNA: TGTGCCAGCAGCGGCCCCCGGGCAGTGCGCGGCTATGGCTACACCTTC
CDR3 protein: CASSGPRAVRGYGYTF

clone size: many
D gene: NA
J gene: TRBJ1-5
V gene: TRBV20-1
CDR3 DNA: TGCAGTACCATACAGGTTTCAAATCAGCCCCAGCATTTT
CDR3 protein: CSTIQVSNQPQHF

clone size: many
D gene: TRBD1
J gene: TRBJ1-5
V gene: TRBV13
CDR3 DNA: TGTGCCAGCAGCCGCGACAGGGGCCTCAATCAGCCCCAGCATTTT
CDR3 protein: CASSRDRGLNQPQHF